This T cell receptor (beta chain) was observed in a study of cytomegalovirus exposure and HLA in healthy donors. Study findings and constraints: Follow-up analysis later connected one missense variant in DCLRE1C with trimming of TCR beta V- and J-genes.

The CDR3 loop spans 15 amino acids. V gave up 0 bases and J gave up 2 bases; unmatched junction bases: 4. Germline CDR1 reads SGHVS; CDR2 reads FNYEAQ. As concerns this clone: Its antigen is unknown.

PCR primers comprised 60 Vbeta and 13 Jbeta primers. TCRdb's copy holds only in-frame clones and misses some; the assay was immunoSEQ multiplex PCR. Of 90,000 to 110,000 clones in the sample, more than 9.5% were seen once. The receptor's source is a man between 35 and 55 years old in good health and CMV-seropositive. The V gene is TRBV7-6, the J gene TRBJ2-7; 7 bases match TRBD1. The sequenced material came from PBMCs. CDR3 sequence reads: CASSLAGDSTYEQYF. The CDR3 DNA is TGTGCCAGCAGCTTAGCTGGGGACAGTACCTACGAGCAGTACTTC.